Below are 2 T cell receptor beta chains sequenced from a single sample in a study of cytomegalovirus exposure and HLA in healthy donors. Primers for the PCR totalled 60 Vbeta and 13 Jbeta. TCRdb's copy holds only in-frame clones and misses some; the assay was immunoSEQ multiplex PCR. The sample carries over 150,000 clones, over 70% recorded once. Sequencing was carried out using PBMCs. These receptors came from a woman between 55 and 75 years old in good health and CMV-seropositive.

The J gene is TRBJ2-5, the V gene TRBV18; 7 nucleotides align to TRBD2. V shed 6 bases, J shed 3 bases, and the junction held 13 bases outside the gene matches. The V gene's germline CDR1 is KGHSH and CDR2 LQKENI. CDR3 length equals 16 residues. CDR3 residues: CASSPSLGEGEETQYF. The CDR3 nucleotides read TGTGCCAGCTCGCCATCCTTGGGGGAGGGAGAAGAGACCCAGTACTTC.

The CDR3 sequence: CASSLTGHNSGANVLTF. DNA of the CDR3: TGTGCCAGCAGTTTAACGGGACACAACTCTGGGGCCAACGTCCTGACTTTC. This rearrangement joins TRBV28 to TRBJ2-6; the D gene is possibly TRBD1 (6 bases). Germline V CDR1 and CDR2: MDHEN, SYDVKM. CDR3 length: 17 residues. The V end was cut by 2 bases, the J end by 0 bases, with 11 bases between.